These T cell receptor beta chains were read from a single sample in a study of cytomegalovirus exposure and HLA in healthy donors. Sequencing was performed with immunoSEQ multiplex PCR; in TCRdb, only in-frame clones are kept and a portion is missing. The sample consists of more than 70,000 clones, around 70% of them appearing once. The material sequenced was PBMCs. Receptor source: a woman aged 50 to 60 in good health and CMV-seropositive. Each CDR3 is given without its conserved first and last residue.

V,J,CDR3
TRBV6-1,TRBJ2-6,ASSVRVTSGANVLT
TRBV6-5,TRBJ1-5,ASSWTGPNQPQH
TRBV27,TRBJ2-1,ASSLSSSNEQF
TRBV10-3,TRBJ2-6,AISGGVKVANVLT
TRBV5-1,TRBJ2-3,ASSLALAGSTDTQY
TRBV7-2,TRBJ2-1,ASSSRDSDNEQF
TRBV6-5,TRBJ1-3,ASQGSGNTIY
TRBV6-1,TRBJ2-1,ASSKTGAGYNEQF
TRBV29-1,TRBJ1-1,SVVTTGGTEAF
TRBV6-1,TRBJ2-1,ASSADSYNEQF
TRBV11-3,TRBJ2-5,ASSLGTQETQY
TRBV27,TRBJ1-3,ASSRGQGFDTIY
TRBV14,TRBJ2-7,ASSQDYRTSGSYEQY
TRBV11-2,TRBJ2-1,ASSSNLRDSDEQF
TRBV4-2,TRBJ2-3,ASSQDIELAMQY
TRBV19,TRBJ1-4,ASSNLYRGRATNEKLF
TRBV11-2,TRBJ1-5,ASSLEGGQPQH
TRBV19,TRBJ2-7,ASSILGVKDEQY
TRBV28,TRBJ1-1,ASGQGMNTEAF
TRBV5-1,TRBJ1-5,ASSLDGDTSYQPQH
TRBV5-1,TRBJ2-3,ASSLGLSGGTDTQY
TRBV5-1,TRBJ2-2,ASSLEKGLAAGELF
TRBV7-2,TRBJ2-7,ASSSSTSFYEQY
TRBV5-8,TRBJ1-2,ASSLRQGDGYT
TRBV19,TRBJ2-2,ASSIGDRVPTGELF
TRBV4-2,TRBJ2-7,ASSQGGSGRSYEQY
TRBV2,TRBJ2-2,ASSERDRVSGELF
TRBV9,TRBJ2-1,ASTPGGLIHNEQF
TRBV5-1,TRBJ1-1,ASSLVGATEAF
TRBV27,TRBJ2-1,ASSSNTGVKNEQF
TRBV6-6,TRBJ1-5,ASSLLSGQGNQPQH
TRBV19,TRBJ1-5,ASSEQDSNQPQH
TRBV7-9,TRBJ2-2,ASSLAYSTNTGELF
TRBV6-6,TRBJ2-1,ASGQSYNEQF
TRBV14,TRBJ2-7,ASSRQGGYEQY
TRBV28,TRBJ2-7,ASSAPNRGRDEQY
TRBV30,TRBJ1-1,AWRGQGIEAF
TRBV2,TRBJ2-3,ASSPPTSGRVDTQY
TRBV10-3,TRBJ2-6,AISPSAGTGANVLT
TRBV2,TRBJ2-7,ASRRTSGSDEQY
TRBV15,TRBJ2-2,ATSYGREDTGELF
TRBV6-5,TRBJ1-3,ASSLFGSGNTIY
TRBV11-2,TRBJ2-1,ASSPRLAGAGNEQF
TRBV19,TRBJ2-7,ASSIDPQYEQY
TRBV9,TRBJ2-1,ASSEAPRGDEQF
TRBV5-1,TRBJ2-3,ASSLEGVDTQY
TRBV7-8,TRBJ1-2,ASSLGQGANYGYT
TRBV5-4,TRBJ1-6,ASRYYGQTNSPLH
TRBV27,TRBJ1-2,ASSLGGQGWDGYT
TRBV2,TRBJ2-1,ASSDPRVPGFSYNEQF
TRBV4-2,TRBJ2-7,ASSQGQGYDEQY
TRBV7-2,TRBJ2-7,ASSSPGDGFYEQY
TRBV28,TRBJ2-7,ASSRTGTPYYEQY
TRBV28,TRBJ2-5,ASSFFGEGSRETQY
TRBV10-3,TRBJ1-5,AISERGRGSGNQPQH
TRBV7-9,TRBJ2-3,AGLALDTQY
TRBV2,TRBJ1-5,ASRETGGVFQPQH
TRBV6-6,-,ASMSRDREFYEQY
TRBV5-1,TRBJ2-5,ASTTGVEETQY
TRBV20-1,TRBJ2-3,SAPRDTQY